This is a list of T cell receptor beta chains from one sample in a study of beta chain features in type 1 diabetes. Repertoires were generated with immunoSEQ multiplex PCR, while TCRdb's copy carries only in-frame clones and drops some. The sample yields 200,000 to 250,000 clones, about 70% seen once. The sequencing sample was made of naive CD4+ T cells from blood. The origin of the receptors is a young man in good health. Each CDR3 is given with its conserved first and last residue. A D gene is named only where the DNA matches it firmly. The size of a clone is reported for some rows only, either as once, few or many, or as a class for expanded clones.

size | J | length | D | V | CDR3 | DNA
. | TRBJ2-7 | 14 | . | TRBV30 | CAWSVSSGYYEQYF | TGTGCCTGGAGTGTGAGTAGCGGCTATTACGAGCAGTACTTC
. | TRBJ2-7 | 14 | . | TRBV11-2 | CASSSYGQGGEQYF | TGTGCCAGCAGCTCCTACGGACAGGGAGGGGAGCAGTACTTC
. | TRBJ2-3 | 13 | TRBD1 | TRBV4-3 | CASSPEGRDSQYF | TGCGCCAGCAGCCCTGAGGGCAGGGACAGTCAGTATTTT
. | TRBJ2-5 | 14 | . | TRBV30 | CAWTQDRLKETQYF | TGTGCCTGGACGCAAGATAGACTCAAAGAGACCCAGTACTTC
. | TRBJ1-2 | 15 | TRBD1 | TRBV30 | CAWSATGGTIYGYTF | TGTGCCTGGAGTGCCACAGGGGGCACCATCTATGGCTACACCTTC
. | TRBJ2-3 | 15 | . | TRBV7-9 | CASRPPMGPFWTQYF | TGTGCCAGCAGACCTCCCATGGGGCCCTTTTGGACGCAGTATTTT
. | TRBJ2-3 | 13 | . | TRBV29-1 | CSVGTPSTDTQYF | TGCAGCGTCGGGACACCCAGCACAGATACGCAGTATTTT
. | TRBJ1-2 | 14 | TRBD1 | TRBV7-9 | CASSTGTGALGYTF | TGTGCCAGCAGCACCGGGACAGGGGCTTTGGGCTACACCTTC
few | TRBJ1-1 | 13 | . | TRBV29-1 | CSVAGRMNTEAFF | TGCAGCGTTGCAGGAAGAATGAACACTGAAGCTTTCTTT
. | TRBJ2-7 | 15 | . | TRBV7-9 | CASSFLQGASYEQYF | TGTGCCAGCAGCTTTTTACAGGGTGCCTCCTACGAGCAGTACTTC
. | TRBJ1-5 | 14 | TRBD1 | TRBV25-1 | CASSQTGSNQPQHF | TGTGCCAGCAGTCAGACAGGGAGCAATCAGCCCCAGCATTTT
. | TRBJ2-1 | 17 | TRBD2 | TRBV5-1 | CASSLRTSGGVPNEQFF | TGCGCCAGCAGCTTGCGAACTAGCGGGGGAGTCCCCAATGAGCAGTTCTTC
. | TRBJ1-2 | 16 | . | TRBV4-1 | CASSQESLGQYGGYTF | TGCGCCAGCAGCCAAGAGTCCTTAGGACAGTACGGCGGCTACACCTTC
. | TRBJ2-7 | 11 | . | TRBV20-1 | CSASDGYEQYF | TGCAGTGCCAGTGACGGCTACGAGCAGTACTTC
. | TRBJ2-2 | 13 | TRBD1 | TRBV19 | CASSTGVAGELFF | TGTGCCAGTAGCACAGGGGTTGCCGGGGAGCTGTTTTTT
. | TRBJ2-6 | 16 | TRBD1 | TRBV15 | CATSRSTGPGANVLTF | TGTGCCACCAGCAGATCGACAGGGCCTGGGGCCAACGTCCTGACTTTC
. | TRBJ2-3 | 14 | . | TRBV30 | CAWSVGGYTDTQYF | TGTGCCTGGAGTGTGGGCGGCTACACAGATACGCAGTATTTT
. | TRBJ2-3 | 13 | TRBD1 | TRBV29-1 | CSVRTGAGDTQYF | TGCAGCGTTCGGACAGGGGCCGGGGATACGCAGTATTTT
. | TRBJ1-2 | 13 | . | TRBV29-1 | CSVEDSGLYGYTF | TGCAGCGTTGAAGACAGTGGGCTTTATGGCTACACCTTC
. | TRBJ2-7 | 11 | . | TRBV7-9 | CASSLMDEQYF | TGTGCCAGCAGCTTAATGGACGAGCAGTACTTC
few | TRBJ2-7 | 17 | . | TRBV5-4 | CASTQGGGNPLSYEQYF | TGTGCCAGCACCCAAGGGGGGGGTAATCCACTTTCCTACGAGCAGTACTTC
once | TRBJ2-6 | 17 | . | TRBV11-2 | CASSPWTLSSGANVLTF | TGTGCCAGCAGCCCATGGACACTATCCTCTGGGGCCAACGTCCTGACTTTC
. | TRBJ1-5 | 15 | . | TRBV7-8 | CASSPPPWGNQPQHF | TGTGCCAGCAGCCCACCACCTTGGGGCAATCAGCCCCAGCATTTT
. | TRBJ2-3 | 13 | TRBD1 | TRBV9 | CASGTGGTDTQYF | TGTGCCAGCGGTACAGGGGGCACAGATACGCAGTATTTT
. | TRBJ1-1 | 13 | . | TRBV30 | CAWSVGQKTEAFF | TGTGCCTGGAGTGTCGGACAGAAGACTGAAGCTTTCTTT
. | TRBJ2-7 | 15 | . | TRBV7-2 | CASSSGFKASYEQYF | TGTGCCAGCAGCTCTGGTTTCAAAGCAAGCTACGAGCAGTACTTC
. | TRBJ2-7 | 11 | . | TRBV28 | CASGGNYEQYF | TGTGCCAGCGGCGGAAACTACGAGCAGTACTTC
. | TRBJ2-5 | 15 | . | TRBV4-3 | CASSQVAGGQETQYF | TGCGCCAGCAGCCAAGTTGCAGGAGGACAAGAGACCCAGTACTTC
once | TRBJ2-2 | 14 | . | TRBV15 | CATSPLENTGELFF | TGTGCCACCAGTCCACTAGAGAACACCGGGGAGCTGTTTTTT
. | TRBJ1-2 | 13 | . | TRBV9 | CASSVGQGYGYTF | TGTGCCAGCAGCGTAGGTCAGGGCTATGGCTACACCTTC
few | TRBJ1-6 | 15 | . | TRBV30 | CAWSAGSSYNSPLHF | TGTGCCTGGAGTGCTGGTAGCTCCTATAATTCACCCCTCCACTTT
once | TRBJ2-4 | 14 | . | TRBV30 | CAWSVQGGGAIQYF | TGTGCCTGGAGTGTACAAGGAGGAGGGGCCATTCAGTACTTC
. | TRBJ2-1 | 15 | . | TRBV30 | CAWSVRLNSYNEQFF | TGTGCCTGGAGTGTGCGGCTGAACTCCTACAATGAGCAGTTCTTC
few | TRBJ2-3 | 13 | TRBD1 | TRBV29-1 | CSVSGTGPDTQYF | TGCAGCGTCTCCGGGACAGGGCCAGATACGCAGTATTTT
. | TRBJ2-7 | 15 | . | TRBV15 | CATSRGASGSYEQYF | TGTGCCACCAGCAGAGGGGCCAGCGGTTCCTACGAGCAGTACTTC
. | TRBJ2-1 | 13 | . | TRBV18 | CASSPPLRNEQFF | TGTGCCAGCTCACCCCCTTTAAGGAATGAGCAGTTCTTC
. | TRBJ1-4 | 13 | TRBD1 | TRBV29-1 | CSAKGARFEKLFF | TGCAGCGCCAAGGGGGCGCGGTTTGAAAAACTGTTTTTT
. | TRBJ2-1 | 16 | TRBD2 | TRBV6-4 | CASSDSPSGGHNEQFF | TGTGCCAGCAGTGACTCGCCTAGCGGGGGGCATAATGAGCAGTTCTTC
. | TRBJ1-1 | 11 | . | TRBV30 | CAWVGNTEAFF | TGTGCCTGGGTGGGGAACACTGAAGCTTTCTTT
. | TRBJ2-3 | 13 | . | TRBV29-1 | CSVEGTWGDTQYF | TGCAGCGTTGAAGGGACCTGGGGAGATACGCAGTATTTT
. | TRBJ1-6 | 14 | . | TRBV7-9 | CASSLSGNNSPLHF | TGTGCCAGCAGCTTATCGGGAAATAATTCACCCCTCCACTTT
few | TRBJ2-1 | 13 | . | TRBV10-3 | CAISERGNNEQFF | TGTGCCATCAGTGAGCGGGGGAACAATGAGCAGTTCTTC
. | TRBJ2-3 | 16 | TRBD2 | TRBV5-4 | CASSVIAGGRTDTQYF | TGTGCCAGCAGCGTTATAGCGGGGGGCCGCACAGATACGCAGTATTTT
. | TRBJ2-1 | 12 | . | TRBV11-2 | CASSLAGYEQFF | TGTGCCAGCAGCTTAGCCGGTTATGAGCAGTTCTTC
few | TRBJ1-5 | 15 | TRBD1 | TRBV6-1 | CASSSFDRGNQPQHF | TGTGCCAGCAGCTCTTTTGACAGGGGGAATCAGCCCCAGCATTTT
. | TRBJ2-6 | 19 | . | TRBV12-2 | CASRASLDRGSSGANVLTF | TGTGCAAGTCGGGCCTCCTTAGACAGGGGTAGCTCTGGGGCCAACGTCCTGACTTTC
few | TRBJ1-1 | 13 | . | TRBV19 | CASSLLWGTEAFF | TGTGCCAGTAGTCTCCTCTGGGGGACTGAAGCTTTCTTT
. | TRBJ2-5 | 13 | TRBD1 | TRBV10-3 | CAITRDRQETQYF | TGTGCCATCACTCGGGACAGACAAGAGACCCAGTACTTC